The entry below describes one T cell receptor (beta chain). TCRdb's copy holds only in-frame clones and misses some; the assay was immunoSEQ multiplex PCR. The profile shows tens of thousands of clones, 88% of them singletons. This CDR3 is built from 15 residues. Germline V gives CDR1 LNHDA, CDR2 SQIVND (reference sequence). V lost 9 bases to trimming and J lost 4 bases; unmatched junction nucleotides: 7. The record originates from a study of OX40 agonist ivuxolimab in advanced cancers. The sequencing used CD4+ or CD8+ T cells sorted from blood, collected in a trial of the OX40 agonist ivuxolimab. The TCR comes from an adult with an advanced solid tumor such as melanoma, head and neck, liver or kidney cancer. This chain connects TRBV19 to TRBJ2-2; 11 bases align to TRBD1. The CDR3: CASQDRGHGTGELFF. The DNA for the CDR3 is TGTGCCAGCCAGGACAGGGGGCATGGCACCGGGGAGCTGTTTTTT.